The 2 T cell receptor beta chains presented below share a single source sample, sequenced in a study of blood T cell repertoires in COVID-19 (dated by TCRdb to 2020 to 2021). Library prep was done by the immunoSEQ multiplex PCR assay. As stored in TCRdb, this immuneACCESS dataset retains in-frame rearrangements with V and J assigned. A fraction of the clones does not appear; measured against another copy, unresolved V genes explain less than half of the discrepancy, and the remainder lacks a known reason. The sample table records roughly 86,000 clones; around 81% of these occur just once. The ten largest account for about 8.4% of the sample. The material sequenced was peripheral blood. The receptors here all came from a man aged 45-60 years who had recovered from COVID-19.

V usage is TRBV5-1 and J usage is TRBJ2-2, with D maybe TRBD2 (5 bases). The germline gives CDR1 SGHRS, CDR2 YFSETQ. V lost 2 bases, J lost 6 bases, and 8 bases lay in between. This CDR3 has 13 residues. CDR3 in DNA: TGCGCCAGCAGCTTACTAGACGCCGGGGAGCTGTTTTTT. It translates to CASSLLDAGELFF.

CDR3 nucleotides: TGTGCCAGCAGCTACCTAGACAGCGAGCAGTACTTC. Its protein is CASSYLDSEQYF. The chain combines TRBV3-1 (or the pseudogene TRBV3-2) with TRBJ2-7; weak D call: TRBD1 (5 bases). CDR1 and CDR2 (germline): LGHDT, YNNKEL (reference sequence). The V end lost 5 bases, the J end lost 6 bases, and 11 bases lay between the germline ends. This CDR3 contains 12 residues.